In its sample, the clone carrying this TCR beta chain is medium-sized. The sample belongs to a study of spatial heterogeneity in lung cancer. Across the whole study: Fewer alpha-chain than beta-chain sequences were consistently detected. Across the raw uncorrected reads, a unique TCR and UMI combination was observed, on average, more than ten times.

TCRdb re-called the 5' RACE reads through MiXCR, storing one row per CDR3 protein. The sample yields about 25,000 distinct CDR3 sequences, more than 6.5% seen once. J gave up 4 bases and V 3 bases, and 17 bases lay outside the gene matches. This CDR3 is built from 17 residues. The germline V gene has CDR1 DFQATT and CDR2 SNEGSKA (reference sequence). The sample's time point: sample taken at primary tumor resection. Whole RNA, isolated from tumor, nontumor lung or frozen PBMC, was sequenced without prior sorting. The donors were some 70 patients with non-small cell lung cancer that was early-stage and untreated.

This chain links TRBV20-1 with TRBJ1-2; 7 bases match TRBD1. The source material was PBMCs, sampled at surgery. This sequence originates from a male donor with early-stage non-small cell lung cancer. The CDR3 sequence is CSASRGVNRGERYGYTF. CDR3 sequence (DNA): TGCAGTGCTAGTCGGGGAGTCAACAGGGGAGAGCGCTATGGCTACACCTTC.